The rows below give T cell receptor beta chains drawn from one sample of a study of early T cells in non-severe SARS-CoV-2 infection. Using its own MiXCR run on the 5' RACE reads, TCRdb lists one record per CDR3 protein. Among more than 75,000 distinct CDR3 sequences, roughly 13% were seen once, and the ten largest hold about 6%. Sequencing was done on a sample of whole blood. Receptors were obtained from an adult who was a healthcare worker with PCR-confirmed SARS-CoV-2 infection or an uninfected control (not recorded which). CDR3s include the opening cysteine and the closing phenylalanine or tryptophan. Fields, in order: clone size, D gene, J gene, V gene, CDR3 DNA, CDR3 protein. The D gene is left open where the match is weak. Clone size is given for some rows only: seen once, a few or many times, or a class if the clone is expanded.

clone_size: many; d_call: TRBD2; j_call: TRBJ2-1; v_call: TRBV20-1; cdr3_nt: TGCAGTGCTAGAGTTGAGCGGGGATACAATGAGCAGTTCTTC; cdr3_aa: CSARVERGYNEQFF
clone_size: -; d_call: -; j_call: TRBJ1-1; v_call: TRBV30; cdr3_nt: TGTGCCTGGAGTGTACGGGGGCAGGCTGGCCGAGCTTTCTTT; cdr3_aa: CAWSVRGQAGRAFF
clone_size: -; d_call: TRBD2; j_call: TRBJ2-1; v_call: TRBV10-3; cdr3_nt: TGTGCCATCAGTGACGATTTGGGGAGGGATGAGCAGTTCTTC; cdr3_aa: CAISDDLGRDEQFF
clone_size: -; d_call: TRBD1; j_call: TRBJ2-5; v_call: TRBV12-3/TRBV12-4; cdr3_nt: TGTGCCAGCAGCCCGGGACAGTTGGAGACCCAGTACTTC; cdr3_aa: CASSPGQLETQYF
clone_size: -; d_call: -; j_call: TRBJ2-7; v_call: TRBV6-5; cdr3_nt: TGTGCCAGCAGCGACCGGGCTACCGAGCAGTACTTC; cdr3_aa: CASSDRATEQYF
clone_size: -; d_call: TRBD1; j_call: TRBJ2-5; v_call: TRBV28; cdr3_nt: TGTGCCAGCAGTGTCCGGGACAGGTTTCAAGAGACCCAGTACTTC; cdr3_aa: CASSVRDRFQETQYF
clone_size: few; d_call: TRBD1; j_call: TRBJ1-5; v_call: TRBV18; cdr3_nt: TGTGCCAGCTCACCACCGGACAGGGGTGAGATTCGCAATCAGCCCCAGCATTTT; cdr3_aa: CASSPPDRGEIRNQPQHF
clone_size: -; d_call: -; j_call: TRBJ2-1; v_call: TRBV5-6; cdr3_nt: TGTGCCAGCAGCTTGGTAGGTGGCAGGAGCTCCTACAATGAGCAGTTCTTC; cdr3_aa: CASSLVGGRSSYNEQFF
clone_size: many; d_call: TRBD1; j_call: TRBJ2-3; v_call: TRBV7-9; cdr3_nt: TGTGCCAGCAGCTGGGGACAGGGGGAAACCGATACGCAGTATTTT; cdr3_aa: CASSWGQGETDTQYF
clone_size: -; d_call: TRBD2; j_call: TRBJ2-5; v_call: TRBV4-1; cdr3_nt: TGCGCCAGCAGCCAGGGCGGGGGGCGCGAGACCCAGTACTTC; cdr3_aa: CASSQGGGRETQYF
clone_size: few; d_call: TRBD2; j_call: TRBJ2-7; v_call: TRBV5-6; cdr3_nt: TGTGCCAGCAGCTTGTACCCGGCGGGAGGGTCCCCCTACGAGCAGTACTTC; cdr3_aa: CASSLYPAGGSPYEQYF
clone_size: few; d_call: -; j_call: TRBJ1-1; v_call: TRBV3-1; cdr3_nt: TGTGCCAGCAGCCAAGACAGGGTGACGACTGAAGCTTTCTTT; cdr3_aa: CASSQDRVTTEAFF
clone_size: few; d_call: TRBD1; j_call: TRBJ1-1; v_call: TRBV20-1; cdr3_nt: TGCAGTGCTAGGGGACAGGACTGGGTAACTGAAGCTTTCTTT; cdr3_aa: CSARGQDWVTEAFF
clone_size: -; d_call: -; j_call: TRBJ2-7; v_call: TRBV12-5; cdr3_nt: TGTGCTAGTGGTTTGGGACCCTCCTACGAGCAGTACTTC; cdr3_aa: CASGLGPSYEQYF
clone_size: many; d_call: TRBD1; j_call: TRBJ2-1; v_call: TRBV18; cdr3_nt: TGTGCCAGCTCACCGGGACAGGGGGCCTATGAGCAGTTCTTC; cdr3_aa: CASSPGQGAYEQFF
clone_size: many; d_call: -; j_call: TRBJ1-1; v_call: TRBV5-1; cdr3_nt: TGCGCCAGCAGCTTGCGGTCGGCAGGGGACGCTGAAGCTTTCTTT; cdr3_aa: CASSLRSAGDAEAFF
clone_size: -; d_call: -; j_call: TRBJ1-1; v_call: TRBV5-1; cdr3_nt: TGCGCCAGCAGCTTGACTGCAGGGAACACTGAAGCTTTCTTT; cdr3_aa: CASSLTAGNTEAFF
clone_size: -; d_call: -; j_call: TRBJ1-2; v_call: TRBV29-1; cdr3_nt: TGCAGCGTTGTGGCAGATTATGACTACACCTTC; cdr3_aa: CSVVADYDYTF
clone_size: -; d_call: -; j_call: TRBJ2-1; v_call: TRBV30; cdr3_nt: TGTGCCTGGAGCGGGGACGACTACAATGAGCAGTTCTTC; cdr3_aa: CAWSGDDYNEQFF
clone_size: -; d_call: -; j_call: TRBJ1-2; v_call: TRBV20-1; cdr3_nt: TGCAGTGCTAGATCCGGGACGGACTATGGCTACACCTTC; cdr3_aa: CSARSGTDYGYTF
clone_size: many; d_call: TRBD1; j_call: TRBJ1-1; v_call: TRBV7-9; cdr3_nt: TGTGCCAGCAGCTTCCGGGACAGGGGAACAGATGAAGCTTTCTTT; cdr3_aa: CASSFRDRGTDEAFF
clone_size: -; d_call: -; j_call: TRBJ1-3; v_call: TRBV11-2; cdr3_nt: TGTGCCAGCAGCTTAGGAGGTTTCTCTGGAAACACCATATATTTT; cdr3_aa: CASSLGGFSGNTIYF
clone_size: many; d_call: -; j_call: TRBJ2-2; v_call: TRBV29-1; cdr3_nt: TGCAGCGTATGGGTCCCCTTCCCCGGGGAGCTGTTTTTT; cdr3_aa: CSVWVPFPGELFF
clone_size: many; d_call: -; j_call: TRBJ1-2; v_call: TRBV30; cdr3_nt: TGTGCCTCCGGCAGGGCGGGATTTTATGGCTACACCTTC; cdr3_aa: CASGRAGFYGYTF
clone_size: few; d_call: -; j_call: TRBJ1-1; v_call: TRBV7-9; cdr3_nt: TGTGCCAGCAGCTTGGAGGGACGGTACGCTTTCTTT; cdr3_aa: CASSLEGRYAFF
clone_size: -; d_call: -; j_call: TRBJ2-3; v_call: TRBV2; cdr3_nt: TGTGCCAGCACCCGAGCCAGGGAAGGGGGGTCAGATACGCAGTATTTT; cdr3_aa: CASTRAREGGSDTQYF
clone_size: once; d_call: -; j_call: TRBJ1-2; v_call: TRBV3-1; cdr3_nt: TGTGCCAGCAGCCAGGGAGCTAACTATGGCTACACCTTC; cdr3_aa: CASSQGANYGYTF
clone_size: few; d_call: -; j_call: TRBJ2-5; v_call: TRBV11-2; cdr3_nt: TGTGCCAGCAGCTTAGAGCGTGTCGAGACCCAGTACTTC; cdr3_aa: CASSLERVETQYF
clone_size: -; d_call: -; j_call: TRBJ2-7; v_call: TRBV27; cdr3_nt: TGTGCCAGCAGCTCCTCGTTGGGGGGGCCTTTTTACGAGCAGTACTTC; cdr3_aa: CASSSSLGGPFYEQYF
clone_size: few; d_call: TRBD1; j_call: TRBJ1-1; v_call: TRBV20-1; cdr3_nt: TGCAGTGCCCCCGACGTACAGGGGACCCCCCCGATGGGCACTGAAGCTTTCTTT; cdr3_aa: CSAPDVQGTPPMGTEAFF
clone_size: few; d_call: -; j_call: TRBJ1-4; v_call: TRBV5-4; cdr3_nt: TGTGCCAGCAGCTTGTCGGCAACTAATGAAAAACTGTTTTTT; cdr3_aa: CASSLSATNEKLFF
clone_size: -; d_call: -; j_call: TRBJ1-1; v_call: TRBV20-1; cdr3_nt: TGCAGTGGGCCCGGGACCGGCAACACTGAAGCTTTCTTT; cdr3_aa: CSGPGTGNTEAFF
clone_size: -; d_call: TRBD1; j_call: TRBJ2-4; v_call: TRBV2; cdr3_nt: TGTGCCAGCAGCGGGACAGGGGGAGCCAAAAACATTCAGTACTTC; cdr3_aa: CASSGTGGAKNIQYF
clone_size: few; d_call: TRBD1; j_call: TRBJ2-7; v_call: TRBV11-2; cdr3_nt: TGTGCCAGCAGCTTCACGGACAGGGGTTACGAGCAGTACTTC; cdr3_aa: CASSFTDRGYEQYF
clone_size: -; d_call: -; j_call: TRBJ2-3; v_call: TRBV18; cdr3_nt: TGTGCCAGCTCACCATTGAGTCGGGTCAGTGACGGAGGCACAGATACGCAGTATTTT; cdr3_aa: CASSPLSRVSDGGTDTQYF
clone_size: -; d_call: TRBD1; j_call: TRBJ1-5; v_call: TRBV6-2/TRBV6-3; cdr3_nt: TGTGCCAGCACAGGGGGCGCGGGGCCCCAGCATTTT; cdr3_aa: CASTGGAGPQHF
clone_size: -; d_call: TRBD1; j_call: TRBJ1-1; v_call: TRBV5-4; cdr3_nt: TGTGCCAGCAGCCCAACCGACAGGGGCTACACTGAAGCTTTCTTT; cdr3_aa: CASSPTDRGYTEAFF
clone_size: few; d_call: -; j_call: TRBJ1-5; v_call: TRBV12-3/TRBV12-4; cdr3_nt: TGTGCCAGCAGTCTTAGTAGCAATCAGCCCCAGCATTTT; cdr3_aa: CASSLSSNQPQHF
clone_size: -; d_call: -; j_call: TRBJ2-7; v_call: TRBV7-9; cdr3_nt: TGTGCCAGTCGACATGGCGGGGACGAGCAGTACTTC; cdr3_aa: CASRHGGDEQYF
clone_size: few; d_call: -; j_call: TRBJ2-3; v_call: TRBV28; cdr3_nt: TGTGCCAGCAGTTCCCCCCGCGGAGCTGACGCAGATACGCAGTATTTT; cdr3_aa: CASSSPRGADADTQYF
clone_size: many; d_call: TRBD1; j_call: TRBJ2-2; v_call: TRBV4-2; cdr3_nt: TGTGCCAGCAGCATTTCGGGGACAGGATATATCGGGGAGCTGTTTTTT; cdr3_aa: CASSISGTGYIGELFF